This T cell receptor beta chain was captured in a study of a mutant IDH1 vaccine in newly diagnosed glioma. Overall study context: Treated patients were roughly 62% male, 37.5% female, mean age around 40 years.

Comments on this clone: The antigen is not known.

The repertoire was sequenced with immunoSEQ multiplex PCR; TCRdb's copy has only in-frame clones and lacks some. The sample lists some 62,000 clones, 80% to 85% occurring once. Germline-derived CDR1 and CDR2 are MNHEY and SVGAGI. Trimming left V 6 bases short and J 0 bases short, with 12 bases between. The CDR3 has 15 amino acids. As to time point: week 47, end of study. In every dose of vaccine, 300 ug of mutant IDH1 20-mer peptide was given alongside topical imiquimod. The chain links TRBV6-5 to TRBJ1-5; D is perhaps TRBD1 (6 bases). The source material was PBMCs, sampled from a glioma patient whose treatment included an IDH1 peptide vaccine. This TCR was sampled from a man aged 30 to 45 with glioma. DNA for the CDR3: TGTGCCAGCAGAGACGACAGGACTAGCAATCAGCCCCAGCATTTT. Translating it yields CASRDDRTSNQPQHF.